The following is a T cell receptor (beta chain) sequence with its context. The antigen it binds to is not known. Before TCRbeta sequencing, fluorescence-activated cell sorting was used to enrich five KLR/GPR56-defined CD4+ populations. To test a linear memory differentiation pathway, the researchers sequenced TCRbeta repertoires from five CD4+ T-cell subsets that were defined by expression of KLRB1, KLRG1, GPR56 and KLRF1. TCR-sequenced cells came from peripheral blood of healthy control individuals, reported as five donors in the TCRbeta analysis figure. The researchers collected heparinized peripheral blood and processed every sample within one hour of retrieval. Blood was diluted 1:2 in PBS, and peripheral blood mononuclear cells were then isolated from the diluted blood at room temperature by Biocoll density gradient centrifugation. Before flow sorting, freshly isolated PBMCs underwent magnetic sorting with anti-CD4 MicroBeads to enrich CD4+ T cells. A BD FACSAria II was used to sort CD4+ T cells enriched from PBMCs of healthy donors according to marker expression. For surface staining, the researchers used Miltenyi Biotec antibodies: anti-KLRB1 clone 191B8, anti-KLRF1 clone 4A4.D10 and anti-KLRG1 clone REA261.

This record belongs to a study of GPR56 and killer-like receptors on CD4 memory cells (dated by TCRdb to between 2017 and 2020). A note on the overall study: It was proposed in the study that human CD4+ memory T-cell differentiation and cytokine production potential are marked by progressive acquisition of KLRB1, KLRG1, GPR56 and then KLRF1. Healthy blood donors in the study were described as age-matched to the liver disease patients, whose median age was about 68 years. Overall study outcomes, separate from this receptor: Overlap of TCR repertoires was especially pronounced between late populations 4 and 5, and partly extended to population 3. Clones dominating late populations 4 and 5 were also found in early populations 1 and 2, and this finding was taken by the authors as evidence for linear differentiation. Rather than covering full repertoires, the diversity and similarity analyses were limited to the 100 most expanded clones in each population. Clonal frequency was low in the marker-negative population and increased progressively along the proposed pathway, with TCRbeta diversity decreasing accordingly.

Sequencing took place on an Illumina HiSeq 2500. The recombined TCRbeta locus was amplified by a previously published PCR protocol to build sequencing libraries. Processing in the source paper ran as follows. Any read whose average quality score fell below 30 was discarded, and IMSEQ was used to process the reads that remained. Each clonotype was defined by Vbeta gene, Jbeta gene and CDR3 amino acid sequence. To quantify how much the repertoires of different populations overlapped, the Morisita-Horn index was computed on the top 100 expanded clones. Renyi diversity profiles, calculated on the top 100 expanded clones, were used to assess clonal diversity. With the reads reprocessed by TCRdb, a single entry stands for each CDR3 protein sequence and no DNA is reported. TCRdb's processing, not the authors' own work, is the source of the V and J calls. This sample's table has entries for more than 2,000 distinct CDR3 sequences. About 3.8% of the sample lies in the top ten.

Looking up the germline V gene yields CDR1 SGHAT and CDR2 FQNNGV. The CDR3 starts with the cysteine, ends with the phenylalanine, and has 14 residues. No DNA sequence is on record. This chain is built from TRBV11-2 and TRBJ2-3; TCRdb selects TRBD2, and the lack of DNA leaves this call unchecked. The sample consisted of memory CD4+ T cells from blood. This TCR derives from a human donor in good health. For the CDR3, the sequence is CASSFSGGRDTQYF.